Sequencing of this TCR beta chain was carried out in a study of human T cells and chemical hapten exposure. Study processing details: A per-sample median of 95,638 TCRs was observed, with a range of roughly 23,224 to 750,000. TCRdb analysed the RACE reads with MiXCR anew, one entry per CDR3 protein. These V and J calls derive from TCRdb rather than the authors' analysis. The sample carries 150,000 to 200,000 distinct CDR3 sequences, about 14% recorded once. Described time point: patch test 1, 2 weeks after DPC sensitization. Indicated treatment: therapeutic diphenylcyclopropenone sensitization with weekly scalp DPC. V was trimmed by 1 base and J by 3 bases, leaving 16 bases between them. CDR1 SGHAT and CDR2 FQNNGV come from the germline V gene. The CDR3 is 17 amino acids.

The sequenced sample was whole blood, obtained in connection with sensitization to the hapten diphenylcyclopropenone (DPC). The receptor was derived from a woman younger than 45 with alopecia areata. Some clones in this sample may be carry-over from other donors' samples. The rearrangement uses TRBV11-2 and TRBJ2-1; D gene uncertain. As DNA, the CDR3 is TGTGCCAGCAGCTTAGGCCTGACGAGGCGTGGCTACAATGAGCAGTTCTTC. It codes for CASSLGLTRRGYNEQFF.